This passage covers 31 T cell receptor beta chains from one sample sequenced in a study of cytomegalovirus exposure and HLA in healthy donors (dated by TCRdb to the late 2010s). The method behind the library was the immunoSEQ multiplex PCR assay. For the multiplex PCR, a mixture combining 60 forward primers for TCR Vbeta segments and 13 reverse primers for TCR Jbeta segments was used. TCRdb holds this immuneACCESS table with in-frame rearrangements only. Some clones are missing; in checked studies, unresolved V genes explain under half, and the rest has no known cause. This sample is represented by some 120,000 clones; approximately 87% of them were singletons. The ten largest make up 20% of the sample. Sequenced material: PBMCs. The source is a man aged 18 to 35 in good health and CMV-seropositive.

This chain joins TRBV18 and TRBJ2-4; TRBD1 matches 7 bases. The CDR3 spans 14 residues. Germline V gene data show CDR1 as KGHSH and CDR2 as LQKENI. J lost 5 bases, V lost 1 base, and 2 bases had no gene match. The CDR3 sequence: CASSPQGQENIQYF. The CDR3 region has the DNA TGTGCCAGCTCACCACAAGGACAGGAAAACATTCAGTACTTC.

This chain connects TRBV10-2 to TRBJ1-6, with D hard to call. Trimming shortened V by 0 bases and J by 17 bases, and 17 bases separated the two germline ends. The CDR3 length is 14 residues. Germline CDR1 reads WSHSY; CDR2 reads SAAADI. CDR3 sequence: CASSESAIPLWVHF. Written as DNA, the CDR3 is TGCGCCAGCAGTGAGTCAGCGATCCCGCTTTGGGTCCACTTT.

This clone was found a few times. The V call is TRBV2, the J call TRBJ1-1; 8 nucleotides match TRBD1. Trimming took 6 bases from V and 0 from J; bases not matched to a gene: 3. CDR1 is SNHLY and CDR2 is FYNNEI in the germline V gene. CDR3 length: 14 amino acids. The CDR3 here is CASSMTGVNTEAFF. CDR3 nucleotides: TGTGCCAGCAGCATGACAGGGGTGAACACTGAAGCTTTCTTT.

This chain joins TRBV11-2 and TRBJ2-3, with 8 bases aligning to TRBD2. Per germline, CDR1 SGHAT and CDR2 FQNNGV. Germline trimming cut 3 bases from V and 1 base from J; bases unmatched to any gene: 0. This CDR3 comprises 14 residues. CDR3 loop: CASSLTSGTDTQYF. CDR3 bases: TGTGCCAGCAGCTTGACTAGCGGCACAGATACGCAGTATTTT.

This chain's CDR3 is CASSAGGRTASYEQYF. The CDR3 nucleotides are TGTGCCAGCAGTGCGGGGGGACGGACGGCCTCCTACGAGCAGTACTTC. The chain combines TRBV6-1 with TRBJ2-7, with TRBD2 matching over 7 bases. The CDR3 has 16 residues. The ends lost 4 bases at V and 0 bases at J; junction bases unmatched: 9. Germline V gives CDR1 MNHNS, CDR2 SASEGT.

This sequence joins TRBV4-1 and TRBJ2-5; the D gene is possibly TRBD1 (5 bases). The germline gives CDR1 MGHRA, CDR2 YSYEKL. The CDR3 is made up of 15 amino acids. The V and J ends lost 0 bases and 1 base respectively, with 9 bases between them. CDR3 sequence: CASSQDRQGQETQYF. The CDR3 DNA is TGCGCCAGCAGCCAAGATCGGCAGGGCCAAGAGACCCAGTACTTC.

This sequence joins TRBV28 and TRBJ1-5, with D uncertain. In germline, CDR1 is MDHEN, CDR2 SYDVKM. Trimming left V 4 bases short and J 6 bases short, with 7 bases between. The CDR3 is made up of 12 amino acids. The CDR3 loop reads CASSYGGQPQHF. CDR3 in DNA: TGTGCCAGCAGTTACGGTGGTCAGCCCCAGCATTTT.

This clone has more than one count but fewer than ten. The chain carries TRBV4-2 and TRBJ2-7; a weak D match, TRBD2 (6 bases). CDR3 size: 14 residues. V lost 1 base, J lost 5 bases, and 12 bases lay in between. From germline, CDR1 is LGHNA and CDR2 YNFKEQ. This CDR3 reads CASSQVGTYNEQYF. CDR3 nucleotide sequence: TGTGCCAGCAGCCAAGTGGGGACTTACAACGAGCAGTACTTC.

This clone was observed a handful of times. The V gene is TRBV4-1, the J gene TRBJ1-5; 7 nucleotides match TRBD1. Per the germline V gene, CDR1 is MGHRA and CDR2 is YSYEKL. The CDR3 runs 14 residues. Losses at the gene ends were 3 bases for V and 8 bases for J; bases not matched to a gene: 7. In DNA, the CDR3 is TGCGCCAGCAGCCACAGACAGGGTTCTGAGCCCCAGCATTTT. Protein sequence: CASSHRQGSEPQHF.

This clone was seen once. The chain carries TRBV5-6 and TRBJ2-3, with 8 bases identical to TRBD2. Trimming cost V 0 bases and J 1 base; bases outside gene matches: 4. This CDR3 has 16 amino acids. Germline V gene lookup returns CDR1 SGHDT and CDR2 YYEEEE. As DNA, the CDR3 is TGTGCCAGCAGCTTGGCACCGGGGGGGGGCACAGATACGCAGTATTTT. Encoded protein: CASSLAPGGGTDTQYF.

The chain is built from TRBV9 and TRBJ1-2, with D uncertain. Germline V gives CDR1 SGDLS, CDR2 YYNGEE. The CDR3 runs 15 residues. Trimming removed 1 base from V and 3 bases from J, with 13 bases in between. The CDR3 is CASSVSGWQYYGYTF. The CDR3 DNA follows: TGTGCCAGCAGCGTAAGTGGTTGGCAGTACTATGGCTACACCTTC.

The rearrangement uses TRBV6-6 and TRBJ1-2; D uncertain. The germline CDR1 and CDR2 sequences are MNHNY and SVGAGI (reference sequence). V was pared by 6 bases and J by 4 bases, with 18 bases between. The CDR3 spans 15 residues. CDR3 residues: CASSQFESGGYGYTF. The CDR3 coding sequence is TGTGCCAGCAGCCAGTTCGAATCAGGAGGCTATGGCTACACCTTC.

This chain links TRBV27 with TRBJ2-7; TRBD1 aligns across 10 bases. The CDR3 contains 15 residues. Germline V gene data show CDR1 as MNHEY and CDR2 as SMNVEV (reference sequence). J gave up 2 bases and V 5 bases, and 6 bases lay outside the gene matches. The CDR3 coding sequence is TGTGCCAGCAGTAAACTAGGACAGGGGGCCTACGAGCAGTACTTC. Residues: CASSKLGQGAYEQYF.

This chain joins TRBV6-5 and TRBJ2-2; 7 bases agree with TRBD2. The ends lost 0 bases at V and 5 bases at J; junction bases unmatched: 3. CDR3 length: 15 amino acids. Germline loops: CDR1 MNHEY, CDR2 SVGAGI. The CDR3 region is CASSYSVLATGELFF. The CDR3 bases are TGTGCCAGCAGTTACTCGGTACTAGCGACCGGGGAGCTGTTTTTT.

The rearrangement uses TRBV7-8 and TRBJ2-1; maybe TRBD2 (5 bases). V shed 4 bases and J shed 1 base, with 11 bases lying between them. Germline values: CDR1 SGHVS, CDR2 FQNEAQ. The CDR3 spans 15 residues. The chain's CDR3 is CASSYVRGSYNEQFF. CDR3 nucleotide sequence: TGTGCCAGCAGCTACGTCCGGGGATCCTACAATGAGCAGTTCTTC.

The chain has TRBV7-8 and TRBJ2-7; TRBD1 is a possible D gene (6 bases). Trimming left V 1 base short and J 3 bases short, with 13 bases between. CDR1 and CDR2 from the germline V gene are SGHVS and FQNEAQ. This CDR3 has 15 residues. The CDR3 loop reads CASSLEAGDSYEQYF. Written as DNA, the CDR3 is TGTGCCAGCAGCTTAGAGGCAGGGGATAGCTACGAGCAGTACTTC.

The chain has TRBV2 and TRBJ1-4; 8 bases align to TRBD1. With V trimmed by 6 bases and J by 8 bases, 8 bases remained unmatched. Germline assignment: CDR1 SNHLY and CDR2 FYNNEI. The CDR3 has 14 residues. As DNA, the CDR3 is TGTGCCAGCAGCGTTGACAGGGGTCCAGAAAAACTGTTTTTT. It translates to CASSVDRGPEKLFF.

In nucleotides, the CDR3 is TGTGCCAGCACTCAATACGACAGGGGGTTATATGGCTACACCTTC. Its protein product is CASTQYDRGLYGYTF. The chain uses TRBV9 and TRBJ1-2; 9 nucleotides line up with TRBD1. Germline trimming cut 6 bases from V and 5 bases from J; bases unmatched to any gene: 11. Germline assignment: CDR1 SGDLS and CDR2 YYNGEE. This CDR3 region has 15 residues.

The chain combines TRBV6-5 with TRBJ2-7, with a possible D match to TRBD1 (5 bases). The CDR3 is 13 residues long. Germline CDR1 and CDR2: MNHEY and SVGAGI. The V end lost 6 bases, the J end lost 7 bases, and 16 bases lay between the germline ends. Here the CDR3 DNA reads TGTGCCAGCAGCGCCAGGGTACGACAAGAGCAGTACTTC. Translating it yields CASSARVRQEQYF.

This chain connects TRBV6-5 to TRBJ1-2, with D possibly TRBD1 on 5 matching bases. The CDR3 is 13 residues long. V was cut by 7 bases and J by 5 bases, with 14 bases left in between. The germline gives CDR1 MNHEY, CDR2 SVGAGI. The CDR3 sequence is CASTLGPGYGYTF. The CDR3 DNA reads TGTGCCAGCACATTGGGCCCAGGGTATGGCTACACCTTC.

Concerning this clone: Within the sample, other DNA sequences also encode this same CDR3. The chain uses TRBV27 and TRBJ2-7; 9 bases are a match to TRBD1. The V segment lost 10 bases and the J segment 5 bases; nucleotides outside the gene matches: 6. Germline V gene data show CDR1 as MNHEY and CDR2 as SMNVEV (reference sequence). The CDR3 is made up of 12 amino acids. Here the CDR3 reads CATRQGVDEQYF. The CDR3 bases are TGTGCCACCCGACAGGGGGTTGACGAGCAGTACTTC.

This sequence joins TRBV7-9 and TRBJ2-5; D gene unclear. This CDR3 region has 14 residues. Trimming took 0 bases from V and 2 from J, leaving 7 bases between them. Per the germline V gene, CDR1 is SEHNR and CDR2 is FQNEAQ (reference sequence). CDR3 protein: CASSLAEIQETQYF. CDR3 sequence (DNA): TGTGCCAGCAGCTTAGCGGAGATTCAAGAGACCCAGTACTTC.

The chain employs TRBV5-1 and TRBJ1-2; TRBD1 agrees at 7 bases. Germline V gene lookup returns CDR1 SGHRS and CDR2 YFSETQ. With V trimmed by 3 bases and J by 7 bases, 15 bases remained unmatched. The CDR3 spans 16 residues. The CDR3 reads CASSSLEDRWDSGYTF. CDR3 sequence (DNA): TGCGCCAGCAGCTCCCTTGAGGACAGGTGGGACTCTGGCTACACCTTC.

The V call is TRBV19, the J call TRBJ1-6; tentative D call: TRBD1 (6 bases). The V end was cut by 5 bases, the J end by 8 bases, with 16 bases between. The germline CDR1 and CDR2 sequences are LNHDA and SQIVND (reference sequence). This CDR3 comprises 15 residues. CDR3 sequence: CASSSRQEIHSPLHF. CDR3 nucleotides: TGTGCCAGTAGTTCACGACAGGAAATACATTCACCCCTCCACTTT.

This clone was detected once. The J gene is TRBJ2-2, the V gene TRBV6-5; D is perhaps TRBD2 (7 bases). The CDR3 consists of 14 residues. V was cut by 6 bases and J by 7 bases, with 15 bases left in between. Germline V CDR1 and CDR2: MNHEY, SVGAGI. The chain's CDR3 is CASRGTGRGGELFF. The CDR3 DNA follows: TGTGCCAGCAGGGGAACAGGGAGGGGCGGGGAGCTGTTTTTT.

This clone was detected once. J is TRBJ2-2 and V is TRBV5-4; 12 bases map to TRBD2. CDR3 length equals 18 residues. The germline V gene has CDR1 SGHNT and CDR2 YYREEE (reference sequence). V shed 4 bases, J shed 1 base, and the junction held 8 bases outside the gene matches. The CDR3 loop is CASSIGLAGPMNTGELFF. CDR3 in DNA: TGTGCCAGCAGCATCGGACTAGCGGGGCCTATGAACACCGGGGAGCTGTTTTTT.

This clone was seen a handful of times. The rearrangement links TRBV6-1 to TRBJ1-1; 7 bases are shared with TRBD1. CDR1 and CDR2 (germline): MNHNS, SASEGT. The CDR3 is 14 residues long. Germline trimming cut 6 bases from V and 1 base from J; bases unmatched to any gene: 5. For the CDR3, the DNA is TGTGCCAGCAGAATGACAGGGACGAACACTGAAGCTTTCTTT. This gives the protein CASRMTGTNTEAFF.

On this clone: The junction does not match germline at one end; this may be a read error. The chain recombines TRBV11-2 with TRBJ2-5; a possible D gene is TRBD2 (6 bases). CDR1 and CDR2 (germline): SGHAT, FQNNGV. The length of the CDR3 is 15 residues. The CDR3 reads CASSLEGGFGETQYF. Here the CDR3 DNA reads TGTGCCAGCAGCCTAGAGGGAGGATTCGGAGAGACCCAGTACTTC. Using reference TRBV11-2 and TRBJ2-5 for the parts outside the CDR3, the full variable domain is EAGVAQSPRYKIIEKRQSVAFWCNPISGHATLYWYQQILGQGPKLLIQFQNNGVVDDSQLPKDRFSAERLKGVDSTLKIQPAKLEDSAVYLCASSLEGGFGETQYFGPGTRLLVL.

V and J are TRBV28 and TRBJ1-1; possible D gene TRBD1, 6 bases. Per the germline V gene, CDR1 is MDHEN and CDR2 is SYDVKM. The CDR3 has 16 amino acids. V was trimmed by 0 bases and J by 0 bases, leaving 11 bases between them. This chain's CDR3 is CASSLWTGDMNTEAFF. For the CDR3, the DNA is TGTGCCAGCAGTTTATGGACAGGAGACATGAACACTGAAGCTTTCTTT.

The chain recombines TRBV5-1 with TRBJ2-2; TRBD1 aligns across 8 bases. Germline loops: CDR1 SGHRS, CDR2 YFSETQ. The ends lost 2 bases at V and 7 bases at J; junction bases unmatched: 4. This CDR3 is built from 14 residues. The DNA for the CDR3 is TGCGCCAGCAGCTTAGAACAGGGGGTCGGGGAGCTGTTTTTT. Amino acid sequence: CASSLEQGVGELFF. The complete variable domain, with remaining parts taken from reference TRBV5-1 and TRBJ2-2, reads KAGVTQTPRYLIKTRGQQVTLSCSPISGHRSVSWYQQTPGQGLQFLFEYFSETQRNKGNFPGRFSGRQFSNSRSEMNVSTLELGDSALYLCASSLEQGVGELFFGEGSRLTVL.

The CDR3 loop reads CASSSFRGGGRTEAFF. DNA for the CDR3: TGTGCCAGCAGCTCCTTTAGGGGGGGCGGCAGAACTGAAGCTTTCTTT. The chain combines TRBV7-2 with TRBJ1-1; D is perhaps TRBD1 (6 bases). Germline CDR1 is SGHTA and CDR2 is FQGNSA. Trimming cost V 4 bases and J 5 bases, with 20 bases left between them. This CDR3 contains 16 residues.